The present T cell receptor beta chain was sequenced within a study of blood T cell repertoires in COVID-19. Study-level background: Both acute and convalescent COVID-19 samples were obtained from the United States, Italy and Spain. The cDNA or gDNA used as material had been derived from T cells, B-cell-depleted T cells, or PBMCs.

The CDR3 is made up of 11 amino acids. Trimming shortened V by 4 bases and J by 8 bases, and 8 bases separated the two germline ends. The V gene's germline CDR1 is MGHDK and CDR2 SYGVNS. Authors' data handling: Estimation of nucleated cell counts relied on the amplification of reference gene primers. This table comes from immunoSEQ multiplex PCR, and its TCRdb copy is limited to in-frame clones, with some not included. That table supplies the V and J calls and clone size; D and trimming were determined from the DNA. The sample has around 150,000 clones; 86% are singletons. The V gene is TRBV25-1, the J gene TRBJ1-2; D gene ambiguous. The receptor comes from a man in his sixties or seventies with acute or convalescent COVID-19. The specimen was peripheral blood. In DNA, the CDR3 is TGTGCCAGCAGTGGTCCCTCCGGCTACACCTTC. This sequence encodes CASSGPSGYTF.